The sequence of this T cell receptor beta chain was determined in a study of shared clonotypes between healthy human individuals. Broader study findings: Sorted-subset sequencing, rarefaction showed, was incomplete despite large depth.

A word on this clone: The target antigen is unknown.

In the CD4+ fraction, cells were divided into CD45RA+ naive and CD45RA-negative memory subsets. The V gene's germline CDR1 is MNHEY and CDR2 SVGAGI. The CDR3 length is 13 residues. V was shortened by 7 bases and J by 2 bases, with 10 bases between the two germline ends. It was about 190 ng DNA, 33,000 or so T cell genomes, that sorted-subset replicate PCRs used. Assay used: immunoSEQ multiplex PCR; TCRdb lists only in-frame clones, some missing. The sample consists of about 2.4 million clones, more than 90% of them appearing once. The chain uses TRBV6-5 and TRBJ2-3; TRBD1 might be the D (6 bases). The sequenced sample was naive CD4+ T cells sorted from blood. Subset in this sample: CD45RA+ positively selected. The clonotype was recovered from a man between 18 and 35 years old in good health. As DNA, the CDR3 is TGTGCCAGCACCCGACAGGACACAGATACGCAGTATTTT. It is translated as CASTRQDTDTQYF.